Listed below are T cell receptor beta chains from one sample, sequenced in a study of OX40 agonist ivuxolimab in advanced cancers. Profiled with immunoSEQ multiplex PCR; TCRdb holds only in-frame clones, not every one. The sample has 30,000 to 35,000 clones, roughly 80% seen once. The sequencing here drew on CD4+ or CD8+ T cells sorted from blood, taken in a trial of the OX40 agonist ivuxolimab. Receptor source: an adult with an advanced solid tumor such as melanoma, head and neck, liver or kidney cancer. The CDR3 runs from the conserved cysteine through the conserved F or W. D genes are given only for firm matches. Size is omitted from some rows. Given values are once, few, many or a class for expanded clones.

clone_size	v_call	j_call	d_call	cdr3_nt	cdr3_aa
NA	TRBV9	TRBJ2-7	NA	TGTGCCAGCAGCGTAGCTCAGGGGCTAACCTACGAGCAGTACTTC	CASSVAQGLTYEQYF
NA	TRBV9	TRBJ2-2	NA	TGTGCCAGCAGCGCGCGGGGAGGTGACGGGGAGCTGTTTTTT	CASSARGGDGELFF
NA	TRBV4-1	TRBJ1-5	TRBD1	TGCGCCAGCAGCCAAGAGGGTCCAGGGGGAGAGGAGCCCCAGCATTTT	CASSQEGPGGEEPQHF
once	TRBV27	TRBJ2-7	NA	TGTGCCAGCAGTTTAAGCGGCTACGAGCAGTACTTC	CASSLSGYEQYF
NA	TRBV2	TRBJ2-1	TRBD2	TGTGCCAGCAGTTCTTCTCCGACTAGCGGCAACAATGAGCAGTTCTTC	CASSSSPTSGNNEQFF
NA	TRBV15	TRBJ2-3	NA	TGTGCCACCAGCAGAGATAGAACAGATACGCAGTATTTT	CATSRDRTDTQYF
large	TRBV6-1	TRBJ2-7	TRBD1	TGTGCCAGCAGCGAAACGACAGGGTTGGTCTACGAGCAGTACTTC	CASSETTGLVYEQYF
NA	TRBV7-3	TRBJ2-2	TRBD1	TGTGCCAGCAGCTCTTTCTCTGGACAGGGCGGCGCCGGGGAGCTGTTTTTT	CASSSFSGQGGAGELFF
once	TRBV9	TRBJ1-2	TRBD1	TGTGCCAGCAGCGCCTCTTACAGGGGCCCTAACTATGGCTACACCTTC	CASSASYRGPNYGYTF
NA	TRBV5-1	TRBJ1-1	NA	TGCGCCAGCAGCCCGGGACGGTTGAACACTGAAGCTTTCTTT	CASSPGRLNTEAFF
NA	TRBV27	TRBJ1-4	TRBD1	TGTGCCAGCAGACGGGACAGGGCAACTAATGAAAAACTGTTTTTT	CASRRDRATNEKLFF
few	TRBV19	TRBJ1-1	NA	TGTGCCAGTAGTCTTGGGACTGAAGCTTTCTTT	CASSLGTEAFF
NA	TRBV19	TRBJ2-1	NA	TGTGCCAGTAGTATAGGAGGGGCAAGGTCCTACAATGAGCAGTTCTTC	CASSIGGARSYNEQFF
NA	TRBV4-1	TRBJ1-6	NA	TGCGCCAGCAGCCAAGTAGAACTGGATAATTCACCCCTCCACTTT	CASSQVELDNSPLHF
NA	TRBV5-8	TRBJ2-2	NA	TGTGCCGCCAGTCGGTTTAGGAACACCGGGGAGCTGTTTTTT	CAASRFRNTGELFF
NA	TRBV9	TRBJ2-6	TRBD1	TGTGCCAGCAGCGTAGGGGGACAGGGGGCCCCTGGGGCCAACGTCCTGACTTTC	CASSVGGQGAPGANVLTF
NA	TRBV5-4	TRBJ1-4	NA	TGTGCCAGCAGCTTGGGGACCGGGACCGCAAATGAAAAACTGTTTTTT	CASSLGTGTANEKLFF
once	TRBV29-1	TRBJ1-2	NA	TGCAGCGTCGAAACAGGGTTGGACTATGGCTACACCTTC	CSVETGLDYGYTF
NA	TRBV30	TRBJ1-2	TRBD1	TGTGCCTGGAGTTTGACAGGGGGCCTGGATGGCTACACCTTC	CAWSLTGGLDGYTF
NA	TRBV13	TRBJ1-3	NA	TGTGCCAGCAGCTTCTCCGGGGCTGGAAACACCATATATTTT	CASSFSGAGNTIYF
medium-sized	TRBV30	TRBJ2-7	TRBD2	TGTGCCGGGGGTAGCGGGGCAAGCTCCTACGAGCAGTACTTC	CAGGSGASSYEQYF
NA	TRBV2	TRBJ1-5	NA	TGTGCCAGCAGCCCCTCCCCGGGGCAGCCCCAGCATTTT	CASSPSPGQPQHF
once	TRBV6-1	TRBJ1-1	NA	TGTGCCAGCAGTGACGGGGACGGAAACACTGAAGCTTTCTTT	CASSDGDGNTEAFF
NA	TRBV4-1	TRBJ2-7	NA	TGCGCCAGCAGCCAAGATGACAGGTACGAGCAGTACTTC	CASSQDDRYEQYF
NA	TRBV9	TRBJ2-3	TRBD2	TGTGCCAGCAGCCCAGCGGTGACGGAGACTAGCGGGAGGGGGGATACGCAGTATTTT	CASSPAVTETSGRGDTQYF
NA	TRBV2	TRBJ1-2	NA	TGTGCCAGCAGTGAGGCCCAGGGCAGCTATGGCTACACCTTC	CASSEAQGSYGYTF
NA	TRBV5-4	TRBJ2-3	NA	TGTGCCAGCAGCTTGGGGCAGGGTAGTGGTACGCAGTATTTT	CASSLGQGSGTQYF
NA	TRBV27	TRBJ1-2	NA	TGTGCCAGCAGTTTATCAGCAGGGGCTAACTATGGCTACACCTTC	CASSLSAGANYGYTF